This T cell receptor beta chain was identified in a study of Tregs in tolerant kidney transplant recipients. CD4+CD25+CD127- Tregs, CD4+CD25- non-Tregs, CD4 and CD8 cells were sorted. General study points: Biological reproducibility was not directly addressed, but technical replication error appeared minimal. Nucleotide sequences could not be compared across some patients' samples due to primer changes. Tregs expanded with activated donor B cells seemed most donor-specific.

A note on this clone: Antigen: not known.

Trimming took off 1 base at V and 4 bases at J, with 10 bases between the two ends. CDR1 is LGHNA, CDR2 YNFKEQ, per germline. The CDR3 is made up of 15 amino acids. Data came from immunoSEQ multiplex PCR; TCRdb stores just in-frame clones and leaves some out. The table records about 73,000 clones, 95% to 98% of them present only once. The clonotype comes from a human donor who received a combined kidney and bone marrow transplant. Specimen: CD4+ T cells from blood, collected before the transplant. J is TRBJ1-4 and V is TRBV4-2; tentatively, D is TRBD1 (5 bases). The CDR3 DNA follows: TGTGCCAGCAGCCAAGGACAGACCTTTAATGAAAAACTGTTTTTT. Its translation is CASSQGQTFNEKLFF.